This T cell receptor beta chain was sequenced for a study of T cell repertoires in cytomegalovirus infection. Study details: Carrying CMV and the relevant HLA type showed in public TCR beta signatures.

Regarding the study as a whole: Accumulated public TCR beta family frequency recognized individuals carrying CMV together with the relevant HLA. HLA-C-restricted CMV-specific TCR beta clonotypes were dominant in the ex vivo response.

This clonotype was seen a few times. The antigen remains undetermined. TCRdb re-derived calls from the reads in MiXCR, one entry per CDR3 protein. The table shows roughly 200,000 distinct CDR3 sequences, with approximately 40% occurring only once. Trimming removed 3 bases from V and 0 bases from J; junction bases left unmatched: 10. CDR1 DFQATT and CDR2 SNEGSKA come from the germline V gene (reference sequence). This CDR3 comprises 17 residues. The specimen was CD8+ T cells from cultured PBMCs, collected from culture after CMV antigen stimulation. The chain is built from TRBV20-1 and TRBJ2-1, with 8 bases fitting TRBD2. The TCR comes from a human donor in good health (CMV status not recorded). Some clones in this sample may be carry-over from other donors' samples. The CDR3 reads CSASSTSGYDSYNEQFF. The CDR3 nucleotides are TGCAGTGCTAGTAGTACTAGCGGATATGACTCCTACAATGAGCAGTTCTTC.